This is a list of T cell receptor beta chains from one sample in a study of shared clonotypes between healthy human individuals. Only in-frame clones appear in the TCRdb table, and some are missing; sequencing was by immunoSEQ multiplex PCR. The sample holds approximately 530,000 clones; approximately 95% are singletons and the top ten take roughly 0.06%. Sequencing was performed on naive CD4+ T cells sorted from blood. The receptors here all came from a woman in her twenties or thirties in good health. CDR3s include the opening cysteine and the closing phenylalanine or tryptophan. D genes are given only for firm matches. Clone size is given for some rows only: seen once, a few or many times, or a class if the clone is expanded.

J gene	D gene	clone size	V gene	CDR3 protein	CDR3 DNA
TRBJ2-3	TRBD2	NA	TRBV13	CASSPRWVAGGEDTQYF	TGTGCCAGCAGCCCCCGGTGGGTAGCGGGAGGTGAAGATACGCAGTATTTT
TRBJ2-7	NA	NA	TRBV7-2	CASSLRDIYEQYF	TGTGCCAGCAGCTTAAGGGATATTTACGAGCAGTACTTC
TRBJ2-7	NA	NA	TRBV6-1	CASSVHNSGYEQYF	TGTGCCAGCAGTGTGCATAACTCGGGCTACGAGCAGTACTTC
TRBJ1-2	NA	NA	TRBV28	CASSLSPGTGIYGYTF	TGTGCCAGCAGTTTATCCCCAGGAACGGGTATCTATGGCTACACCTTC
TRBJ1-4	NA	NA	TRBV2	CASNWVGGSATNEKLFF	TGTGCCAGCAATTGGGTCGGGGGGAGTGCAACTAATGAAAAACTGTTTTTT
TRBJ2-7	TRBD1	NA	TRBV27	CASSFRDRGYEQYF	TGTGCCAGCAGTTTTCGGGACAGGGGCTACGAGCAGTACTTC
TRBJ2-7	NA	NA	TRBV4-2	CASSQGQVTYEQYF	TGTGCCAGCAGCCAAGGACAGGTCACCTACGAGCAGTACTTC
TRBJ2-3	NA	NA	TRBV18	CASSPAGSTDTQYF	TGTGCCAGCTCACCGGCAGGGTCCACAGATACGCAGTATTTT
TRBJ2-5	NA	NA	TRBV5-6	CASDQIGLAQETQYF	TGTGCCAGCGACCAAATCGGGCTAGCTCAAGAGACCCAGTACTTC
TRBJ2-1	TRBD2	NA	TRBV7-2	CASGVSHLAGFYNEQFF	TGTGCCAGCGGCGTCTCACACCTAGCGGGTTTCTACAATGAGCAGTTCTTC
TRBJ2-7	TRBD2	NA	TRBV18	CASSPGTSGVQGEQYF	TGTGCCAGCTCCCCCGGGACTAGCGGGGTTCAGGGCGAGCAGTACTTC
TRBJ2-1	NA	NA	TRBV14	CASSQVNGNEQFF	TGTGCCAGCAGCCAAGTTAACGGCAATGAGCAGTTCTTC
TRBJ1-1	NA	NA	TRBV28	CASSHDGRNMNTEAFF	TGTGCCAGCAGCCACGACGGAAGAAACATGAACACTGAAGCTTTCTTT
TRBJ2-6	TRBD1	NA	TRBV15	CATSRRRTGAGANVLTF	TGTGCCACCAGCAGAAGACGGACAGGGGCTGGGGCCAACGTCCTGACTTTC
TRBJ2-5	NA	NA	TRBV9	CASSATQGLETQYF	TGTGCCAGCAGCGCGACTCAGGGGTTGGAGACCCAGTACTTC
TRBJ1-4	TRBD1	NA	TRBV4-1	CASSQGQGSLTEKLFF	TGCGCCAGCAGCCAGGGACAGGGTTCTCTCACCGAAAAACTGTTTTTT
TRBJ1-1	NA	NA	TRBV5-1	CASSLGLLRQMNTEAFF	TGCGCCAGCAGCTTGGGCCTCTTGAGACAGATGAACACTGAAGCTTTCTTT
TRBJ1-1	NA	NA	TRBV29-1	CSVERATEAFF	TGCAGCGTTGAACGAGCGACTGAAGCTTTCTTT
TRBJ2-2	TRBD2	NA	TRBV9	CASSASGANTGELFF	TGTGCCAGCAGCGCTAGCGGGGCTAACACCGGGGAGCTGTTTTTT
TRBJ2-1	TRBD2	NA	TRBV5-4	CASSLLPGRVPSYNEQFF	TGTGCCAGCAGCTTGTTACCGGGGAGGGTCCCCTCCTACAATGAGCAGTTCTTC
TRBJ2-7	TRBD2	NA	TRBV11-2	CASSLDSRSGTFRYEQYF	TGTGCCAGCAGCTTAGATAGTCGTAGCGGGACCTTCAGGTACGAGCAGTACTTC
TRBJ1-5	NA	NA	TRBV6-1	CASSEVRAGNQPQHF	TGTGCCAGCAGTGAAGTCAGGGCGGGCAATCAGCCCCAGCATTTT
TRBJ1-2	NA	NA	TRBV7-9	CASSLVDYGYTF	TGTGCCAGCAGCTTAGTGGACTATGGCTACACCTTC
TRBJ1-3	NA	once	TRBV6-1	CASSATDSGNTIYF	TGTGCCAGCAGTGCCACTGACTCTGGAAACACCATATATTTT
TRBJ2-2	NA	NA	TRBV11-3	CASSLVAGELFF	TGTGCCAGCAGCTTAGTAGCCGGGGAGCTGTTTTTT
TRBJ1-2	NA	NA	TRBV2	CASRESGDFAFENYGYTF	TGTGCCAGCAGGGAATCAGGGGATTTCGCGTTTGAAAACTATGGCTACACCTTC
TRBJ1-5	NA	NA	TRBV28	CASSSLNKQPQHF	TGTGCCAGCAGTTCCCTCAATAAGCAGCCCCAGCATTTT
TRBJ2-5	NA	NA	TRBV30	CAWSPTYQETQYF	TGTGCCTGGAGTCCGACATACCAAGAGACCCAGTACTTC
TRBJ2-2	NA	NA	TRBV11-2	CASSLAGPGELFF	TGTGCCAGCAGCTTAGCAGGGCCCGGGGAGCTGTTTTTT
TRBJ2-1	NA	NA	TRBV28	CASRAAGSSYNEQFF	TGTGCCAGCAGGGCAGCGGGTTCCTCCTACAATGAGCAGTTCTTC
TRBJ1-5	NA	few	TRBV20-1	CSAARNQPQHF	TGCAGTGCCGCTAGGAATCAGCCCCAGCATTTT
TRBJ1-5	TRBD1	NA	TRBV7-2	CASSKQGYGGTGGNQPQHF	TGTGCCAGCAGCAAACAGGGGTACGGCGGGACAGGAGGTAATCAGCCCCAGCATTTT
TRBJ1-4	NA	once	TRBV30	CAWSLSLTNEKLFF	TGTGCCTGGAGTCTAAGTCTCACTAATGAAAAACTGTTTTTT
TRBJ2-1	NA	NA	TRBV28	CASSWSVLEQFF	TGTGCCAGCAGCTGGAGCGTGCTGGAGCAGTTCTTC
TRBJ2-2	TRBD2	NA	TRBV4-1	CASSQAGGRTGELFF	TGCGCCAGCAGCCAAGCGGGAGGGCGGACCGGGGAGCTGTTTTTT
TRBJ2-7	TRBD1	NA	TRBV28	CASSLTGGGAYEQYF	TGTGCCAGCAGTTTAACAGGGGGTGGGGCCTACGAGCAGTACTTC
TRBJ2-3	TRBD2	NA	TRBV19	CASSFGTSGMIPDTQYF	TGTGCCAGTAGTTTCGGGACTAGCGGGATGATCCCAGATACGCAGTATTTT
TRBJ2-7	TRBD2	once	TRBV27	CASSRGLAGVGEQYF	TGTGCCAGCAGTCGCGGACTAGCGGGAGTGGGGGAGCAGTACTTC
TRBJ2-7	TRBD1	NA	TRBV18	CASLPARYLLGQESYEQYF	TGTGCCAGCTTACCGGCTCGGTACCTGTTGGGACAGGAATCCTACGAGCAGTACTTC
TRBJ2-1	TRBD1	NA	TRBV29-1	CSAERSQGNNEQFF	TGCAGCGCTGAGCGTTCACAGGGGAACAATGAGCAGTTCTTC
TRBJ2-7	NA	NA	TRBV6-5	CASSLGYSASYEQYF	TGTGCCAGCAGTTTAGGGTACAGTGCCTCCTACGAGCAGTACTTC
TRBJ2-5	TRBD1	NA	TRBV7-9	CASSLAGTVLRWTQYF	TGTGCCAGCAGCTTAGCGGGGACAGTCTTGCGGTGGACCCAGTACTTC
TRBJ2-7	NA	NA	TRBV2	CASSDQGSQYEQYF	TGTGCCAGCAGTGACCAGGGCTCACAGTACGAGCAGTACTTC
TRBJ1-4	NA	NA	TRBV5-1	CASSPNTGRVEKLFF	TGCGCCAGCAGCCCAAATACAGGGAGGGTTGAAAAACTGTTTTTT
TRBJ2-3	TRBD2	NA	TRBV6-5	CASSYFPSGPTDTQYF	TGTGCCAGCAGTTACTTTCCTAGCGGGCCCACAGATACGCAGTATTTT
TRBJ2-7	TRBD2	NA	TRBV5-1	CASSFEAGPYEQYF	TGCGCCAGCAGCTTTGAAGCGGGACCCTACGAGCAGTACTTC
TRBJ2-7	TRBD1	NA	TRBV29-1	CSVVGTETYEQYF	TGCAGCGTCGTCGGGACAGAGACCTACGAGCAGTACTTC
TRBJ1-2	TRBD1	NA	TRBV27	CASGQENYGYTF	TGTGCCAGCGGACAGGAGAACTATGGCTACACCTTC
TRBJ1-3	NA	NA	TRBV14	CASSQVNPGREYF	TGTGCCAGCAGCCAAGTTAACCCGGGACGTGAATATTTT
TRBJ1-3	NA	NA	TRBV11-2	CASSLDRGLAGNTIYF	TGTGCCAGCAGCTTAGACCGAGGGTTGGCGGGAAACACCATATATTTT
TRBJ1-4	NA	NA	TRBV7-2	CASSFWGPANPNEKLFF	TGTGCCAGCAGCTTTTGGGGCCCTGCGAACCCTAATGAAAAACTGTTTTTT
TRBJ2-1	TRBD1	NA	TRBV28	CASSSKWRTGRQFF	TGTGCCAGCAGCTCTAAGTGGCGGACAGGGAGACAGTTCTTC
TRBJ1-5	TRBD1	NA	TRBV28	CASITQGVSNQPQHF	TGTGCCAGCATCACCCAGGGGGTTAGCAATCAGCCCCAGCATTTT
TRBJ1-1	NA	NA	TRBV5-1	CASSLGRQSTEAFF	TGCGCCAGCAGCTTGGGACGGCAGAGCACTGAAGCTTTCTTT
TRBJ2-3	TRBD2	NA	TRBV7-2	CASSLVAGGRPDTQYF	TGTGCCAGCAGCTTAGTAGCGGGAGGGCGCCCCGATACGCAGTATTTT
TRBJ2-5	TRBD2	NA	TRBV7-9	CASSLGAAGGRETQYF	TGTGCCAGCAGCTTGGGGGCCGCGGGAGGGCGGGAGACCCAGTACTTC
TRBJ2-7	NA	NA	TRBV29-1	CSVVRDSYEQYF	TGCAGCGTTGTCCGGGATTCGTACGAGCAGTACTTC
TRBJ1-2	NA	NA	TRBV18	CASSPSRAELGYTF	TGTGCCAGCTCACCATCCAGGGCGGAGTTGGGCTACACCTTC
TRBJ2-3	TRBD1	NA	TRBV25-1	CASSMDRGFTDTQYF	TGTGCCAGCAGTATGGACAGGGGATTCACAGATACGCAGTATTTT
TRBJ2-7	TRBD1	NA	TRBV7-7	CASSADRGTEQYF	TGTGCCAGCAGCGCCGACAGGGGAACCGAGCAGTACTTC